The TCR beta chain under discussion was sequenced for a study of blood T cell repertoires in COVID-19. Study-level background: T cells, B-cell-depleted T cells, or PBMCs supplied cDNA or gDNA.

The V gene's germline CDR1 is KGHSY and CDR2 FQNENV. The CDR3 covers 14 residues. V was clipped by 0 bases and J by 7 bases, with 10 bases between them. Sequencing used immunoSEQ multiplex PCR; TCRdb keeps in-frame clones, though not all of them. The data show 150,000 or so clones, around 80% seen once. Input material: peripheral blood. This clonotype was obtained from a human donor with acute or convalescent COVID-19. The donor label of this sample is uncertain. The chain employs TRBV16 and TRBJ1-5; maybe TRBD1 (6 bases). The CDR3 DNA reads TGTGCCAGCAGCCAATCAACAGGGCCCCAGCCCCAGCATTTT. Translation gives CASSQSTGPQPQHF.